The entry that follows covers one T cell receptor beta chain sequence. This entry belongs to a study of T cell changes during pregnancy in multiple sclerosis. TCRdb's table, derived via immunoSEQ multiplex PCR, lists solely in-frame clones and lacks some. This sample has about 38,000 clones, with more than 85% found just once. The clonotype was recovered from a female donor with multiple sclerosis, enrolled in a pregnancy study. Sequenced material: CD8+ T cells from peripheral blood mononuclear cells, taken after pregnancy.

The CDR3 spells CASSVGGRSTGELFF. In DNA form, the CDR3 reads TGTGCCAGCAGCGTAGGGGGGCGTAGCACCGGGGAGCTGTTTTTT. The gene calls are TRBV9 and TRBJ2-2, with a possible D match to TRBD1 (6 bases). V was clipped by 0 bases and J by 4 bases, with 10 bases between them. The CDR3 has 15 amino acids. Germline V gene lookup returns CDR1 SGDLS and CDR2 YYNGEE.